This entry describes one T cell receptor beta chain. The time point: newly diagnosed, previously untreated cHL patient sample. This entry is derived from a study of PD-1 blockade in classical Hodgkin lymphoma. The length of the CDR3 is 14 residues. Germline assignment: CDR1 ENHRY and CDR2 SYGVKD. Between the trimmed V and J ends, which lost 9 bases and 6 bases, there was a span of 19 bases. Method: immunoSEQ multiplex PCR; TCRdb's copy keeps in-frame clones and lacks some. The sample lists some 28,000 clones; approximately 91% were seen once. Specimen: peripheral blood mononuclear cells (PBMCs). The receptor was isolated from a human donor with classical Hodgkin lymphoma. This chain connects TRBV10-3 to TRBJ2-3; D ambiguous. This CDR3 reads CAISSPNGADTQYF. In DNA form, the CDR3 reads TGTGCCATATCATCGCCAAACGGAGCCGATACGCAGTATTTT.